This is a list of T cell receptor beta chains from one sample in a study of T cells in Graves' hyperthyroidism and ophthalmopathy. TCRdb re-derived calls from the multiplex PCR reads in MiXCR, one entry per CDR3 protein. The table records 750,000 to 900,000 distinct CDR3 sequences, 35% to 45% of them present only once. Sequenced input: blood. Receptors originate from a man between 18 and 29 years old with Graves' hyperthyroidism. The CDR3 runs from the conserved cysteine through the conserved F or W. D genes are given only for firm matches. A row's size may be missing; if present it is once, few, many or a size class.

D gene: -
J gene: TRBJ2-7
V gene: TRBV5-1
clone size: -
CDR3 protein: CASSLDRDTTSYEQYF
CDR3 DNA: TGCGCCAGCAGCTTGGACCGGGACACCACATCCTACGAGCAGTACTTC

D gene: TRBD1
J gene: TRBJ2-5
V gene: TRBV9
clone size: -
CDR3 protein: CASSPWTGGYQETQYF
CDR3 DNA: TGTGCCAGCAGCCCCTGGACAGGGGGCTACCAAGAGACCCAGTACTTC

D gene: -
J gene: TRBJ1-4
V gene: TRBV10-3
clone size: -
CDR3 protein: CASKGGIATNEKLFF
CDR3 DNA: TGTGCCAGCAAGGGCGGCATTGCAACTAATGAAAAACTGTTTTTT

D gene: -
J gene: TRBJ2-7
V gene: TRBV5-6
clone size: -
CDR3 protein: CASSPDPSIYEQYF
CDR3 DNA: TGTGCCAGCAGTCCTGACCCAAGTATCTACGAGCAGTACTTC

D gene: -
J gene: TRBJ1-3
V gene: TRBV7-2
clone size: -
CDR3 protein: CASSFRKGYGNTIYF
CDR3 DNA: TGTGCCAGCAGCTTCAGGAAGGGATATGGAAACACCATATATTTT

D gene: -
J gene: TRBJ1-1
V gene: TRBV20-1
clone size: few
CDR3 protein: CSASSDRTTEAFF
CDR3 DNA: TGCAGTGCTAGCTCGGATAGAACGACTGAAGCTTTCTTT

D gene: -
J gene: TRBJ1-4
V gene: TRBV10-3
clone size: -
CDR3 protein: CATWRPNEKLFF
CDR3 DNA: TGTGCCACCTGGAGACCTAATGAAAAACTGTTTTTT

D gene: TRBD2
J gene: TRBJ2-5
V gene: TRBV15
clone size: many
CDR3 protein: CATSRETSGSKRETQYF
CDR3 DNA: TGTGCCACCAGCAGAGAGACTAGCGGGAGTAAGCGAGAGACCCAGTACTTC

D gene: -
J gene: TRBJ1-1
V gene: TRBV7-6
clone size: few
CDR3 protein: CASSIGLDEAFF
CDR3 DNA: TGTGCCAGCAGCATCGGACTTGATGAAGCTTTCTTT

D gene: -
J gene: TRBJ2-2
V gene: TRBV7-6
clone size: many
CDR3 protein: CASSPGFTGELFF
CDR3 DNA: TGTGCCAGCAGCCCGGGCTTCACCGGGGAGCTGTTTTTT

D gene: TRBD1
J gene: TRBJ2-7
V gene: TRBV6-6
clone size: -
CDR3 protein: CASRMDRGQYEQYF
CDR3 DNA: TGTGCCAGCAGAATGGACAGGGGCCAGTACGAGCAGTACTTC

D gene: -
J gene: TRBJ1-6
V gene: TRBV4-3
clone size: -
CDR3 protein: CASSRAQGNNSPLHF
CDR3 DNA: TGCGCCAGCAGCCGAGCACAGGGAAATAATTCACCCCTCCACTTT

D gene: -
J gene: TRBJ1-1
V gene: TRBV15
clone size: many
CDR3 protein: CATSRNGANTEAFF
CDR3 DNA: TGTGCCACCAGCAGAAACGGGGCAAACACTGAAGCTTTCTTT

D gene: TRBD1
J gene: TRBJ2-2
V gene: TRBV7-3
clone size: few
CDR3 protein: CASSLIGPSGQGAGELFF
CDR3 DNA: TGTGCCAGCAGCTTAATAGGCCCATCGGGACAGGGGGCCGGGGAGCTGTTTTTT

D gene: -
J gene: TRBJ1-1
V gene: TRBV5-1
clone size: -
CDR3 protein: CASSLYWNTEAFF
CDR3 DNA: TGCGCCAGCAGCTTGTATTGGAACACTGAAGCTTTCTTT

D gene: -
J gene: TRBJ1-2
V gene: TRBV7-9
clone size: -
CDR3 protein: CASSLEGAGNTF
CDR3 DNA: TGTGCCAGCAGCTTAGAGGGAGCTGGAAACACCTTC

D gene: -
J gene: TRBJ1-4
V gene: TRBV29-1
clone size: -
CDR3 protein: CSAAGSHEKLFF
CDR3 DNA: TGCAGCGCAGCCGGGTCTCATGAAAAACTGTTTTTT

D gene: TRBD2
J gene: TRBJ2-5
V gene: TRBV6-2/TRBV6-3
clone size: few
CDR3 protein: CASSAPGLGFTQYF
CDR3 DNA: TGTGCCAGCAGTGCCCCGGGACTAGGATTTACCCAGTACTTC

D gene: TRBD1
J gene: TRBJ2-2
V gene: TRBV7-8
clone size: few
CDR3 protein: CASSYGTAPGELFF
CDR3 DNA: TGTGCCAGCAGCTACGGGACAGCCCCCGGGGAGCTGTTTTTT

D gene: -
J gene: TRBJ1-1
V gene: TRBV13
clone size: few
CDR3 protein: CASSLRNSNTEAFF
CDR3 DNA: TGTGCCAGCAGCTTACGCAATTCGAACACTGAAGCTTTCTTT

D gene: TRBD1
J gene: TRBJ2-2
V gene: TRBV29-1
clone size: many
CDR3 protein: CSAGQGAGFGELFF
CDR3 DNA: TGCAGCGCCGGACAGGGGGCTGGGTTCGGGGAGCTGTTTTTT

D gene: -
J gene: TRBJ1-1
V gene: TRBV7-9
clone size: -
CDR3 protein: CASSPSGGADTEAFF
CDR3 DNA: TGTGCCAGCAGCCCGAGCGGGGGGGCTGACACTGAAGCTTTCTTT

D gene: TRBD1
J gene: TRBJ2-7
V gene: TRBV2
clone size: -
CDR3 protein: CASSGLPGQGYEQYF
CDR3 DNA: TGTGCCAGCAGTGGGCTCCCGGGACAGGGGTACGAGCAGTACTTC

D gene: TRBD2
J gene: TRBJ2-3
V gene: TRBV7-2
clone size: -
CDR3 protein: CASSFPGGRGTQYF
CDR3 DNA: TGTGCCAGCAGCTTCCCGGGGGGGCGGGGTACGCAGTATTTT

D gene: TRBD1
J gene: TRBJ2-5
V gene: TRBV20-1
clone size: -
CDR3 protein: CSAAGQGQETQYF
CDR3 DNA: TGCAGTGCCGCGGGACAGGGGCAAGAGACCCAGTACTTC

D gene: TRBD1
J gene: TRBJ2-6
V gene: TRBV5-6
clone size: few
CDR3 protein: CASSLGDRDLSGANVLTF
CDR3 DNA: TGTGCCAGCAGCTTGGGGGACAGGGACCTCTCTGGGGCCAACGTCCTGACTTTC

D gene: -
J gene: TRBJ1-5
V gene: TRBV7-9
clone size: -
CDR3 protein: CASSPPLTEPNQPQHF
CDR3 DNA: TGTGCCAGCAGCCCCCCCCTGACAGAGCCCAATCAGCCCCAGCATTTT

D gene: -
J gene: TRBJ2-5
V gene: TRBV7-2
clone size: -
CDR3 protein: CASSLGLEGETQYF
CDR3 DNA: TGTGCCAGCAGCCTCGGGCTGGAGGGGGAGACCCAGTACTTC

D gene: -
J gene: TRBJ1-1
V gene: TRBV20-1
clone size: few
CDR3 protein: CSARGLETMNTEAFF
CDR3 DNA: TGCAGTGCTCGAGGCTTGGAGACCATGAACACTGAAGCTTTCTTT

D gene: -
J gene: TRBJ1-1
V gene: TRBV6-2/TRBV6-3
clone size: few
CDR3 protein: CASSLYTTEAFF
CDR3 DNA: TGTGCCAGCAGCCTATATACGACTGAAGCTTTCTTT

D gene: -
J gene: TRBJ2-2
V gene: TRBV29-1
clone size: -
CDR3 protein: CSVAGKNTGELFF
CDR3 DNA: TGCAGCGTTGCAGGGAAGAACACCGGGGAGCTGTTTTTT

D gene: -
J gene: TRBJ1-1
V gene: TRBV19
clone size: few
CDR3 protein: CASTQFMDTEAFF
CDR3 DNA: TGTGCCAGTACTCAGTTTATGGACACTGAAGCTTTCTTT

D gene: -
J gene: TRBJ1-2
V gene: TRBV14
clone size: -
CDR3 protein: CASSPWEETGYGYTF
CDR3 DNA: TGTGCCAGCAGCCCCTGGGAGGAGACGGGCTATGGCTACACCTTC

D gene: TRBD1
J gene: TRBJ1-1
V gene: TRBV13
clone size: few
CDR3 protein: CASSPGTGYPEAFF
CDR3 DNA: TGTGCCAGCAGCCCCGGGACAGGGTACCCTGAAGCTTTCTTT

D gene: TRBD1
J gene: TRBJ1-5
V gene: TRBV20-1
clone size: many
CDR3 protein: CSAPRTGQSQPQHF
CDR3 DNA: TGCAGTGCCCCCAGGACAGGGCAGTCTCAGCCCCAGCATTTT

D gene: -
J gene: TRBJ1-6
V gene: TRBV12-3/TRBV12-4
clone size: many
CDR3 protein: CASSPGGPNSPLHF
CDR3 DNA: TGTGCCAGCAGTCCCGGGGGCCCTAATTCACCCCTCCACTTT

D gene: -
J gene: TRBJ1-2
V gene: TRBV29-1
clone size: -
CDR3 protein: CSVEGGPAYGYTF
CDR3 DNA: TGCAGCGTTGAAGGGGGCCCGGCCTATGGCTACACCTTC

D gene: -
J gene: TRBJ1-1
V gene: TRBV2
clone size: -
CDR3 protein: CASRGGVATEAFF
CDR3 DNA: TGTGCCAGCAGGGGGGGGGTAGCCACTGAAGCTTTCTTT

D gene: -
J gene: TRBJ2-2
V gene: TRBV25-1
clone size: many
CDR3 protein: CASSGGLNTGELFF
CDR3 DNA: TGTGCCAGCAGTGGGGGCCTGAACACCGGGGAGCTGTTTTTT

D gene: TRBD1
J gene: TRBJ2-5
V gene: TRBV24-1
clone size: -
CDR3 protein: CATSDLSGTGQYF
CDR3 DNA: TGTGCCACCAGTGATTTAAGCGGGACAGGGCAGTACTTC

D gene: -
J gene: TRBJ1-2
V gene: TRBV7-8
clone size: -
CDR3 protein: CASSFGDRNGYTF
CDR3 DNA: TGTGCCAGCAGTTTTGGGGATAGGAATGGCTACACCTTC